The TCR beta chain described here comes from a study of T cells in tuberculosis. At the level of the study: The T cells targeted glucose monomycolate, a mycobacterial lipid, via CD1B. Study results and caveats: Active tuberculosis patients had shorter CDR3-alpha; the beta difference was nonsignificant.

As to this clone: Antigen: not known.

In germline, CDR1 is SQVTM, CDR2 ANQGSEA. CDR3 size: 14 residues. V was trimmed by 4 bases and J by 1 base, leaving 12 bases between them. Only in-frame clones appear in the TCRdb table, and some are missing; sequencing was by immunoSEQ multiplex PCR. The table shows around 22,000 clones, with nearly 97% occurring only once. The sequence was obtained from a donor aged 10 to 29 with latent tuberculosis or without tuberculosis infection. The chain combines TRBV29-1 with TRBJ2-3, with D possibly matching TRBD2 (6 bases). Sequencing used PBMCs. The CDR3: CSVGGRQRTDTQYF. CDR3 sequence (DNA): TGCAGCGTTGGAGGGAGGCAGCGCACAGATACGCAGTATTTT.